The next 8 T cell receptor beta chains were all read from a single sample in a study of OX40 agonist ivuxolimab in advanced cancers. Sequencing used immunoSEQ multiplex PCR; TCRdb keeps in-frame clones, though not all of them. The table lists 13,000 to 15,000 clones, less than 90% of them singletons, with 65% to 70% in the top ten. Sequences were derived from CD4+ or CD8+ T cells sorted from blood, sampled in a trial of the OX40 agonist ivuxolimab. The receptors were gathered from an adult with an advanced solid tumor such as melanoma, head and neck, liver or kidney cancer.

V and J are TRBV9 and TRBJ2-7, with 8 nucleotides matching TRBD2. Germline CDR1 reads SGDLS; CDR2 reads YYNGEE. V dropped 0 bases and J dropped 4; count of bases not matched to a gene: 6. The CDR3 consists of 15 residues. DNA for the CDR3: TGTGCCAGCAGCGTAGATGTTAGCGGGGTGTACGAGCAGTACTTC. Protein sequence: CASSVDVSGVYEQYF.

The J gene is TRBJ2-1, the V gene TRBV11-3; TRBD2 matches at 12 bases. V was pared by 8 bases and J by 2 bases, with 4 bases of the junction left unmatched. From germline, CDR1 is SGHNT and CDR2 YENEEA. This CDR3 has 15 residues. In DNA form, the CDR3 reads TGTGCCAGCGGTCTAGCGGGAGGGACCTACAATGAGCAGTTCTTC. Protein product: CASGLAGGTYNEQFF.

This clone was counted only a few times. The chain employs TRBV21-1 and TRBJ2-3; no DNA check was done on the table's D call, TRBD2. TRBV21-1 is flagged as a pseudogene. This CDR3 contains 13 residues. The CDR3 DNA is TGTGCCAGCCAGACTCCTAGCACAGATACGCAGTATTTT. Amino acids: CASQTPSTDTQYF.

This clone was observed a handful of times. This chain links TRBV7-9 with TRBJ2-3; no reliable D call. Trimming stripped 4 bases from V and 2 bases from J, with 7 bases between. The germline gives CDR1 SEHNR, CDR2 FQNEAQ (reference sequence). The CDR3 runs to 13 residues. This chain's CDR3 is CASSYTATDTQYF. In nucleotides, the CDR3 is TGTGCCAGCAGCTATACTGCCACAGATACGCAGTATTTT.

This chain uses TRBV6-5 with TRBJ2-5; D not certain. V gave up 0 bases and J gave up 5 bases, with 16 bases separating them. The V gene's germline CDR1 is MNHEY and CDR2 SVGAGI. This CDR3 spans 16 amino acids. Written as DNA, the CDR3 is TGTGCCAGCAGTTACTCGATTTCTGGGCTAGGGGAGACCCAGTACTTC. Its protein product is CASSYSISGLGETQYF.

CDR3 in DNA: TGTGCCAGCAGCACCGGACAGTATAGCAATCAGCCCCAGCATTTT. This codes for CASSTGQYSNQPQHF. This rearrangement joins TRBV11-2 to TRBJ1-5; perhaps TRBD1 as D (6 bases). Germline V gene lookup returns CDR1 SGHAT and CDR2 FQNNGV. This CDR3 has 15 amino acids. V lost 5 bases and J lost 0, with 11 bases in between. Full variable domain (missing parts from reference TRBV11-2 and TRBJ1-5): EAGVAQSPRYKIIEKRQSVAFWCNPISGHATLYWYQQILGQGPKLLIQFQNNGVVDDSQLPKDRFSAERLKGVDSTLKIQPAKLEDSAVYLCASSTGQYSNQPQHFGDGTRLSIL.

CDR3 protein: CASSYKETDTQYF. CDR3 sequence (DNA): TGTGCCAGCAGTTACAAGGAAACAGATACGCAGTATTTT. The chain uses TRBV6-6 and TRBJ2-3; D gene ambiguous. CDR3 length: 13 residues. Germline CDR1 is MNHNY and CDR2 is SVGAGI (reference sequence). V was shortened by 2 bases and J by 3 bases, with 6 bases between the two germline ends.

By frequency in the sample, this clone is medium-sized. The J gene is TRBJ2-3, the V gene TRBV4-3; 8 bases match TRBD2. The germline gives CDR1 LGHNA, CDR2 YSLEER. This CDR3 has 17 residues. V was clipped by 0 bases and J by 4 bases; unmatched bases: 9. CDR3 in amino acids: CASSQDLAAGAADTQYF. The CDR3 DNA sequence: TGCGCCAGCAGCCAAGATCTTGCAGCGGGGGCCGCAGATACGCAGTATTTT.